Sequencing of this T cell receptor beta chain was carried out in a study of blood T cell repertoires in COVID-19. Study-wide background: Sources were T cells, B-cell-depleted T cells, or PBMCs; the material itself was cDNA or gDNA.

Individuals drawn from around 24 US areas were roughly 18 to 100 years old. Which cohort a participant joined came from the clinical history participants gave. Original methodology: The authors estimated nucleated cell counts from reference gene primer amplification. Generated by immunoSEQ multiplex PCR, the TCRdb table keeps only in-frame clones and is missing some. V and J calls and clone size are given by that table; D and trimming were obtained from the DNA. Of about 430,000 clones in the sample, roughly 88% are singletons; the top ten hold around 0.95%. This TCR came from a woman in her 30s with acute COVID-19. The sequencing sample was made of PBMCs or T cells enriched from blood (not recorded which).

This chain's CDR3 is CASSSRGSYNEQFF. The CDR3 nucleotides read TGTGCCAGCAGCTCCCGAGGGTCTTACAATGAGCAGTTCTTC. This chain links TRBV13 with TRBJ2-1; D may be TRBD2 (5 bases). The germline V and J ends were trimmed by 4 bases and 4 bases, with 11 bases remaining between them. The germline gives CDR1 PRHDT, CDR2 FYEKMQ (reference sequence). The CDR3 covers 14 residues.